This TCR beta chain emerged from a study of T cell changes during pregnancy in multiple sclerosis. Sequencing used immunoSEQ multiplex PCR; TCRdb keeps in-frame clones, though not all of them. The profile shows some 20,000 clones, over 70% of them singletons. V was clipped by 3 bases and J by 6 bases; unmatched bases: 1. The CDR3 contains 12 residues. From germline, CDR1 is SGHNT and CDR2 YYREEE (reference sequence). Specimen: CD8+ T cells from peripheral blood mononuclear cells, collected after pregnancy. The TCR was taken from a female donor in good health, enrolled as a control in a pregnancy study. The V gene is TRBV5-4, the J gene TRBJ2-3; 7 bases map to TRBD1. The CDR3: CASSWGQDTQYF. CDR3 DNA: TGTGCCAGCAGCTGGGGACAGGATACGCAGTATTTT.